Sequencing of this TCR beta chain was carried out in a study of cytomegalovirus exposure and HLA in healthy donors listed by TCRdb under 2017. Study-level background: The 700 or so repertoires of the first cohort and the 95 to 150 validation repertoires were produced on the same platform, according to a later analysis. The aim of the study was to test whether cataloging public T cell receptors could identify signatures of past pathogen exposure. To predict cytomegalovirus infection status, the study brought together high-throughput TCR immunosequencing, statistical association of individual TCRs with disease status, and machine learning. In addition to the first cohort of around 670 subjects, a separate validation cohort of over 90 different subjects was used.

The donors were included in the validation cohort of over a hundred subjects, a group kept apart from the roughly 700-subject first cohort. Receptors were amplified or captured by the immunoSEQ multiplex PCR assay. As for how the authors treated the data: A statistical classification framework was developed to diagnose cytomegalovirus status using the catalog of TCR beta chain sequences. The immuneACCESS repertoire file appears here via TCRdb, limited to in-frame rearrangements. These files lack a portion of the clones; in checked studies, under half of the deficit traces to unresolved V genes, and the cause of the others is not known. V and J calls and clone size are given by that table; D and trimming were obtained from the DNA. In this sample the table shows more than 300,000 clones, roughly 88% of which occur a single time. The ten biggest clones cover about 0.8% of the sample. As regards this clone: Its antigen is still unknown. No quality values exist for individual bases; no much larger clone is one base distant.

There are 14 amino acids in the CDR3, from cysteine to phenylalanine inclusive. Only the CDR3 portion is preserved as DNA: 42 bases, with reading frame beginning at the first base. CDR1 and CDR2, looked up from the germline V gene, are KGHSH and LQKENI. V is reduced by 0 bases and J by 6 bases, leaving a spacing of 9 bases between them. On the study overall, not on this receptor specifically: Across donors, most TCR sequences were observed very rarely, whereas some public TCRs were present in many individuals. Of the cluster scores, 90% to 95% were above 0 in a later analysis, which found that TCRs clustered in the first cohort also tended to co-occur in the roughly 130 validation repertoires. All 120 or so repertoires were used to score co-occurrence in the validation cohort in a later analysis, because that analysis had no HLA typing for the cohort. Three of the identified cytomegalovirus-associated TCR beta chains were confirmed in vitro to be specific for cytomegalovirus antigens. A total of about 150 TCR beta chains were listed by the study as associated with cytomegalovirus. The authors suggested that the approach could potentially be generalized to other disease states and immunological phenotypes. Cytomegalovirus status was reported to be diagnosed by the classifier with high specificity and sensitivity in both the original and validation cohorts.

Sequenced sample: PBMCs. This receptor was obtained from a young woman in good health and CMV-seronegative. The chain links TRBV18 with TRBJ2-1; the best D guess is TRBD1, with 5 bases matching. The nucleotide sequence is given as TGTGCCAGCTCACCACCGTCGACAGTCAATGAGCAGTTCTTC. Its translation reads: CASSPPSTVNEQFF.